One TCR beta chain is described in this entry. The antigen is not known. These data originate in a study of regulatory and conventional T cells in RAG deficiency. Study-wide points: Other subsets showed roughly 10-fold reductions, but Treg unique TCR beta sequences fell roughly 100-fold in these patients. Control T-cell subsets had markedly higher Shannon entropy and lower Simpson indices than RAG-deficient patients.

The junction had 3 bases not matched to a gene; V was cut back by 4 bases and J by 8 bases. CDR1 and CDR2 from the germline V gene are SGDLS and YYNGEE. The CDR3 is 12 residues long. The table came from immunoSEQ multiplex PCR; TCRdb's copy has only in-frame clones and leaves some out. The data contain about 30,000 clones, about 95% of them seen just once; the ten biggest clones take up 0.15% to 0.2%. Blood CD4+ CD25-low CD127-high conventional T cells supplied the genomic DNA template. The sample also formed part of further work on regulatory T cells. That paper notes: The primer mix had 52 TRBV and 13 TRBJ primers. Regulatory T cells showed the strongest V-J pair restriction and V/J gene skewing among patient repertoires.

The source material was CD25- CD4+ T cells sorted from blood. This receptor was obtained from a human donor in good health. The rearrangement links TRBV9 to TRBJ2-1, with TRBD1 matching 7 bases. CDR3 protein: CASSIQGHEQFF. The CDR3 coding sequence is TGTGCCAGCAGCATACAGGGGCATGAGCAGTTCTTC.